One and the same sample provided the 18 T cell receptor beta chains below, sequenced in a study of identical twins. TCRdb re-called the 5' RACE reads through MiXCR, storing one row per CDR3 protein. Among more than 600,000 distinct CDR3 sequences listed, roughly 18% were seen once. In addition, the sample was reused for a study of T cells expressing NK-cell markers.

Material for sequencing was PBMCs. The receptors come from a woman between 18 and 29 years old in good health.

The chain employs TRBV18 and TRBJ2-1; no clear D. The CDR3 sequence is 13 residues long. Trimming pared 2 bases from V and 8 bases from J, leaving 10 bases between. CDR1 is KGHSH, CDR2 LQKENI, per germline. This CDR3 reads CASSPYSFDEQFF. The CDR3 bases are TGTGCCAGCTCACCATATAGTTTCGATGAGCAGTTCTTC. The variable domain in full, with the rest retrieved from reference TRBV18 and TRBJ2-1, is NAGVMQNPRHLVRRRGQEARLRCSPMKGHSHVYWYRQLPEEGLKFMVYLQKENIIDESGMPKERFSAEFPKEGPSILRIQQVVRGDSAAYFCASSPYSFDEQFFGPGTRLTVL.

The chain employs TRBV5-1 and TRBJ2-2; no reliable D call. In germline, CDR1 is SGHRS, CDR2 YFSETQ. The germline V and J ends were trimmed by 0 bases and 6 bases, with 12 bases remaining between them. The CDR3 sequence is 15 residues long. CDR3 DNA: TGCGCCAGCAGCTTGGTTTGGGGAAGGCCCGGGGAGCTGTTTTTT. Translation gives CASSLVWGRPGELFF.

J is TRBJ2-7 and V is TRBV7-9, with D unresolved. V was shortened by 5 bases and J by 2 bases, with 13 bases between the two germline ends. The CDR3 length is 14 residues. Looked up from germline, CDR1 is SEHNR and CDR2 is FQNEAQ (reference sequence). The CDR3: CASSNSGVPYEQYF. In DNA, the CDR3 is TGTGCCAGCAGCAACTCTGGGGTCCCCTACGAGCAGTACTTC. Complete variable domain (other parts from reference TRBV7-9 and TRBJ2-7): DTGVSQNPRHKITKRGQNVTFRCDPISEHNRLYWYRQTLGQGPEFLTYFQNEAQLEKSRLLSDRFSAERPKGSFSTLEIQRTEQGDSAMYLCASSNSGVPYEQYFGPGTRLTVT.

This clonotype has just a few counts. The genes are TRBV12-3 or TRBV12-4 and TRBJ1-4, with D possibly TRBD1 on 6 matching bases. V lost 2 bases and J 8 bases, leaving 9 bases between the germline ends. The CDR3 spans 13 residues. The CDR3 spells CASSLQQGEKLFF. Written as DNA, the CDR3 is TGTGCCAGCAGTTTACAACAGGGCGAAAAACTGTTTTTT.

This chain joins TRBV6-5 and TRBJ2-3; no definite D call. Germline CDR1 MNHEY, CDR2 SVGAGI. The CDR3 runs to 15 residues. The V and J ends lost 2 bases and 0 bases respectively, with 9 bases between them. DNA of the CDR3: TGTGCCAGCAGTTACACCCACAGAAGCACAGATACGCAGTATTTT. It codes for CASSYTHRSTDTQYF.

The sample holds a few counts of this clonotype. The chain joins TRBV5-5 to TRBJ1-5; D not resolved. The V gene lost 1 base and the J gene lost 5 bases, with 10 bases spanning the gap. CDR3 length: 14 residues. In germline, CDR1 is SGHKS, CDR2 YYEKEE (reference sequence). The CDR3 nucleotides are TGTGCCAGCAGCTTGACACAGCTACATCAGCCCCAGCATTTT. This codes for CASSLTQLHQPQHF. Drawing the rest from reference TRBV5-5 and TRBJ1-5, the complete variable domain is DAGVTQSPTHLIKTRGQQVTLRCSPISGHKSVSWYQQVLGQGPQFIFQYYEKEERGRGNFPDRFSARQFPNYSSELNVNALLLGDSALYLCASSLTQLHQPQHFGDGTRLSIL.

This clonotype occurred a few times. The gene calls are TRBV18 and TRBJ2-3; D remains unclear. Looked up from germline, CDR1 is KGHSH and CDR2 is LQKENI. CDR3 size: 14 residues. With 3 bases removed from V and 5 bases from J, the gap between germline ends came to 12 bases. CDR3 amino acids: CASSPLDSGDTQYF. In nucleotides, the CDR3 is TGTGCCAGCTCACCCCTGGATTCGGGAGATACGCAGTATTTT.

The chain carries TRBV6-5 and TRBJ1-1, with D possibly matching TRBD1 (5 bases). The V gene lost 0 bases and the J gene lost 6 bases, with 17 bases spanning the gap. This CDR3 has 16 residues. Germline values: CDR1 MNHEY, CDR2 SVGAGI. Written as DNA, the CDR3 is TGTGCCAGCAGTTACTCAGTTCAGGGAAAGTTTGCTGAAGCTTTCTTT. Translated, it gives CASSYSVQGKFAEAFF.

The chain joins TRBV5-1 to TRBJ2-5; 7 nucleotides agree with TRBD2. The CDR3 length is 14 residues. The V gene's germline CDR1 is SGHRS and CDR2 YFSETQ. The junction had 6 bases not matched to a gene; V was cut back by 2 bases and J by 5 bases. The DNA of the CDR3 is TGCGCCAGCAGCTTAACTAGCGAAGTTGAGACCCAGTACTTC. Translation: CASSLTSEVETQYF. Using reference TRBV5-1 and TRBJ2-5 for the parts outside the CDR3, the full variable domain is KAGVTQTPRYLIKTRGQQVTLSCSPISGHRSVSWYQQTPGQGLQFLFEYFSETQRNKGNFPGRFSGRQFSNSRSEMNVSTLELGDSALYLCASSLTSEVETQYFGPGTRLLVL.

This chain links TRBV20-1 with TRBJ1-5; TRBD1 might be the D (6 bases). The CDR3 contains 14 residues. Trimming cost V 1 base and J 5 bases, with 12 bases left between them. CDR1 and CDR2 (germline): DFQATT, SNEGSKA (reference sequence). The CDR3 region has the DNA TGCAGTGCTAGAGTCTCGACAGGATATCAGCCCCAGCATTTT. The encoded protein is CSARVSTGYQPQHF.

J is TRBJ2-1 and V is TRBV4-2, with 10 bases fitting TRBD2. V lost 2 bases and J lost 9; bases outside the gene matches: 10. CDR3 length: 16 residues. The germline CDR1 and CDR2 sequences are LGHNA and YNFKEQ. CDR3 sequence: CASSQPEAGGQTEQFF. Written as DNA, the CDR3 is TGTGCCAGCAGCCAACCGGAAGCGGGGGGGCAGACTGAGCAGTTCTTC.

This clonotype has a handful of counts. The chain recombines TRBV20-1 with TRBJ2-3; D is uncertain. V was cut by 0 bases and J by 1 base, with 11 bases left in between. Germline V gene lookup returns CDR1 DFQATT and CDR2 SNEGSKA (reference sequence). The CDR3 is 15 amino acids. This CDR3 is CSARDHLRGTDTQYF. In DNA, the CDR3 is TGCAGTGCTAGAGATCACCTACGAGGCACAGATACGCAGTATTTT.

J is TRBJ2-1 and V is TRBV19; 13 bases match TRBD2. The germline gives CDR1 LNHDA, CDR2 SQIVND (reference sequence). The ends lost 5 bases at V and 9 bases at J; junction bases unmatched: 1. CDR3 length: 13 residues. The CDR3 nucleotides read TGTGCCAGTAGTGGGACTAGCGGGACTGAGCAGTTCTTC. Translation: CASSGTSGTEQFF. Supplemented by reference TRBV19 and TRBJ2-1, the full variable domain reads DGGITQSPKYLFRKEGQNVTLSCEQNLNHDAMYWYRQDPGQGLRLIYYSQIVNDFQKGDIAEGYSVSREKKESFPLTVTSAQKNPTAFYLCASSGTSGTEQFFGPGTRLTVL.

This clonotype occurred a few times. The chain couples TRBV20-1 to TRBJ2-3; a weak D match, TRBD1 (5 bases). This CDR3 spans 13 amino acids. Trimming took off 0 bases at V and 4 bases at J, with 8 bases between the two ends. Germline V gives CDR1 DFQATT, CDR2 SNEGSKA (reference sequence). CDR3 sequence: CSARELGPDTQYF. The CDR3 DNA reads as TGCAGTGCTAGAGAATTGGGGCCAGATACGCAGTATTTT.

This clonotype was observed a few times. The chain employs TRBV7-9 and TRBJ2-5; unclear D gene. CDR3 length: 15 residues. Looked up from germline, CDR1 is SEHNR and CDR2 is FQNEAQ (reference sequence). V gave up 5 bases and J gave up 3 bases, with 16 bases separating them. CDR3 amino acids: CASSLLSRTKETQYF. In DNA, the CDR3 is TGTGCCAGCAGCCTTCTCTCGAGGACCAAAGAGACCCAGTACTTC.

This clonotype has only a few counts. The chain joins TRBV20-1 to TRBJ2-2; D call uncertain. Trimming took 6 bases from V and 2 from J, leaving 13 bases between them. The germline gives CDR1 DFQATT, CDR2 SNEGSKA (reference sequence). The CDR3 covers 14 residues. CDR3 sequence: CSARWSGNTGELFF. In DNA, the CDR3 is TGCAGTGCACGGTGGTCAGGCAACACCGGGGAGCTGTTTTTT.

This clonotype has just a few counts. The V and J genes are TRBV20-1 and TRBJ2-7; a weak D match, TRBD2 (6 bases). This CDR3 is 13 amino acids long. Germline values: CDR1 DFQATT, CDR2 SNEGSKA (reference sequence). Trimming took 1 base from V and 3 from J, leaving 10 bases between them. CDR3 coding DNA: TGCAGTGCTAGAGGGCCGGGAGACTACGAGCAGTACTTC. Protein sequence: CSARGPGDYEQYF.

This clonotype was counted between two and nine times. V gene TRBV5-1 combines with J gene TRBJ2-5; 7 nucleotides line up with TRBD2. The CDR3 covers 14 residues. V lost 6 bases and J lost 2; bases outside the gene matches: 7. The germline CDR1 and CDR2 sequences are SGHRS and YFSETQ. CDR3 in DNA: TGCGCCAGCAAGCGACTAGCTCTACAAGAGACCCAGTACTTC. This sequence encodes CASKRLALQETQYF.